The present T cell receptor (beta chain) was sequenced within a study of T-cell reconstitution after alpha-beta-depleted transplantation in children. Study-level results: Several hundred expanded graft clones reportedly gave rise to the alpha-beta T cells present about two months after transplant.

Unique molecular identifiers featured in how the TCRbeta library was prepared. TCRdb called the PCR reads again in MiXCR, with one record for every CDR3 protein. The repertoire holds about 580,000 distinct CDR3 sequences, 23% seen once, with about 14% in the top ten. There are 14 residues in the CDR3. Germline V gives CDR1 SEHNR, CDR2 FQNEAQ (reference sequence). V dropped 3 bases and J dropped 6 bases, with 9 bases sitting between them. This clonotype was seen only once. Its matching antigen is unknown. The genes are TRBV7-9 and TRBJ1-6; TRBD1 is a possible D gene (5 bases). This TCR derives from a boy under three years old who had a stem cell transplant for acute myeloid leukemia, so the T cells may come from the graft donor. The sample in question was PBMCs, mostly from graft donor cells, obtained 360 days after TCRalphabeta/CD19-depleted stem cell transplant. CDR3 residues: CASSLDGTNSPLHF. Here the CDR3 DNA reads TGTGCCAGCAGCTTGGATGGGACTAATTCACCCCTCCACTTT. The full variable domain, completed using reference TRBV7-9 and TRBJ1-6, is DTGVSQNPRHKITKRGQNVTFRCDPISEHNRLYWYRQTLGQGPEFLTYFQNEAQLEKSRLLSDRFSAERPKGSFSTLEIQRTEQGDSAMYLCASSLDGTNSPLHFGNGTRLTVT.